A selection of T cell receptor beta chains follows, all from one sample in a study of blood T cell repertoires in COVID-19. Method: immunoSEQ multiplex PCR; TCRdb's copy keeps in-frame clones and lacks some. Of about 170,000 clones listed, around 90% are singletons. The sample comprised peripheral blood. The receptor set was obtained from a woman aged 80 or over with COVID-19, enrolled during active disease. CDR3s include the opening cysteine and the closing phenylalanine or tryptophan. D genes are given only for firm matches.

v_gene	d_gene	j_gene	CDR3nt	CDR3aa
TRBV7-8	NA	TRBJ1-5	TGTGCCAGCAGCTTATTCGCCCGGACTGCTAGTCAACAGCCCCAGCATTTT	CASSLFARTASQQPQHF
TRBV12-3/TRBV12-4	TRBD2	TRBJ2-7	TGTGCCAGCAGCCGAGGACTAGCGGAGCAGTACTTC	CASSRGLAEQYF
TRBV19	NA	TRBJ1-5	TGTGCCAGTAAGGGTCGACAGCCCAATCAGCCCCAGCATTTT	CASKGRQPNQPQHF
TRBV7-2	TRBD2	TRBJ2-1	TGTGCCAGCAGCAAAGGGGGACTAGCGGGAGGGCACCCAAATGAGCAGTTCTTC	CASSKGGLAGGHPNEQFF
TRBV27	NA	TRBJ2-1	TGTGCCAGCAGTTCTTCCGCCGGGGACTCGAGCTACAATGAGCAGTTCTTC	CASSSSAGDSSYNEQFF
TRBV27	TRBD2	TRBJ2-7	TGTGCCAGCAGTTTATCCCTAGCGGTTACCTACGAGCAGTACTTC	CASSLSLAVTYEQYF
TRBV7-9	NA	TRBJ2-1	TGTGCCAGCAGCTTAGTCCTAAGGGGGAATGAGCAGTTCTTC	CASSLVLRGNEQFF
TRBV9	TRBD1	TRBJ1-6	TGTGCCAGCAGCCCCCATGGAGGGACAGATAATTCACCCCTCCACTTT	CASSPHGGTDNSPLHF
TRBV28	TRBD1	TRBJ1-2	TGTGCCAGCAGTCTGGGGGCAGGGGGTTATGGCTACACCTTC	CASSLGAGGYGYTF
TRBV18	NA	TRBJ1-6	TGTGCCAGCTCAAAGGACAGCCTTAATAATTCACCCCTCCACTTT	CASSKDSLNNSPLHF
TRBV18	NA	TRBJ2-3	TGTGCCAGCTCACCCACGGGACACCTCACAGATACGCAGTATTTT	CASSPTGHLTDTQYF
TRBV6-1	NA	TRBJ2-1	TGTGCCAGCAGTTCCCTCAATGAGCAGTTCTTC	CASSSLNEQFF